This T cell receptor (beta chain) is from a study of shared clonotypes between healthy human individuals. The overall study: Per donor, three plates held CD4 naive cells, three held CD4 memory, two held CD8 naive and one held CD8 memory.

V lost 0 bases, J lost 2 bases, and 5 bases stayed unmatched. The CDR3 contains 17 residues. Germline V gives CDR1 SGHRS, CDR2 YFSETQ. About this clone itself: Antigen unknown.

Assay runs were performed at deep level. Only in-frame clones appear in the TCRdb table, and some are missing; sequencing was by immunoSEQ multiplex PCR. This sample has over a million clones; roughly 74% occur once, and the top ten carry roughly 0.57%. Points from the study as a whole: Generally, naive subsets came out with larger estimated richness than memory subsets.

This clonotype was obtained from a young man in good health. Some clones in this sample may be carry-over from other donors' samples. The chain employs TRBV5-1 and TRBJ2-7; 13 bases align to TRBD2. Sequenced sample: memory CD4+ T cells from PBMCs. The subset denotes: CD45RA-negative fraction. CDR3: CASSLGTSGSSPYEQYF. In nucleotides, the CDR3 is TGCGCCAGCAGCTTGGGGACTAGCGGGAGTAGCCCCTACGAGCAGTACTTC.